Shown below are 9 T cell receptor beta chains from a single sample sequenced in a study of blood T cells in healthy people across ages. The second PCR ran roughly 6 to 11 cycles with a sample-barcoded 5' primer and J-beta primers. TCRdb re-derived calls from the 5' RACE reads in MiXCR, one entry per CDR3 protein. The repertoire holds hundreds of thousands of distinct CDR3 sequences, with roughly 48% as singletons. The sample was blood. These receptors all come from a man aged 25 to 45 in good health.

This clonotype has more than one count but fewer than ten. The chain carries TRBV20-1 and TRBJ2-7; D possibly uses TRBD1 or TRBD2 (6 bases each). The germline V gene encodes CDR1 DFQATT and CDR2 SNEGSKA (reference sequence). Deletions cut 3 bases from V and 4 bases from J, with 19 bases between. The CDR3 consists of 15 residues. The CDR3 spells CSASSNPGAGYEQYF. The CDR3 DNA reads TGCAGTGCTAGCTCTAATCCGGGGGCTGGGTACGAGCAGTACTTC.

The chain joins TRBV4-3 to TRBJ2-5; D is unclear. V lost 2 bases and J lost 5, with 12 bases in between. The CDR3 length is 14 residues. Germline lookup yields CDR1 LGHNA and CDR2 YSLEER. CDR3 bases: TGCGCCAGCAGCCAACTTAAGCCTACGGAGACCCAGTACTTC. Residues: CASSQLKPTETQYF.

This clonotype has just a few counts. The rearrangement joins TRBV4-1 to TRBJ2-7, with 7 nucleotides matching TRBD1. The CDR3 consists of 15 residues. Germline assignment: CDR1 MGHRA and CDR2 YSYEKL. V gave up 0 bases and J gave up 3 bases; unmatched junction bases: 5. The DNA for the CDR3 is TGCGCCAGCAGCCAAGAACTGACAGGGTACTACGAGCAGTACTTC. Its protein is CASSQELTGYYEQYF.

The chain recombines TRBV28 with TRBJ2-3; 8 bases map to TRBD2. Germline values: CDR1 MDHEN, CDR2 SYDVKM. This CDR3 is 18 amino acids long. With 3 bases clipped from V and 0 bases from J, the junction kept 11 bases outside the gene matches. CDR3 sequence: CASSFRDPTSASTDTQYF. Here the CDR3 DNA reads TGTGCCAGCAGTTTCCGAGACCCGACTAGCGCGAGCACAGATACGCAGTATTTT. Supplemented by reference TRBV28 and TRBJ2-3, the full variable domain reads DVKVTQSSRYLVKRTGEKVFLECVQDMDHENMFWYRQDPGLGLRLIYFSYDVKMKEKGDIPEGYSVSREKKERFSLILESASTNQTSMYLCASSFRDPTSASTDTQYFGPGTRLTVL.

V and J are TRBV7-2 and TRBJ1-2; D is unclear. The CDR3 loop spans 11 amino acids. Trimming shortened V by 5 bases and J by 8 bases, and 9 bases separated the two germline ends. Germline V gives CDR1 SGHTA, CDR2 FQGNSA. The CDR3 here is CASSQPQGYTF. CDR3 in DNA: TGTGCCAGCAGCCAGCCACAAGGCTACACCTTC.

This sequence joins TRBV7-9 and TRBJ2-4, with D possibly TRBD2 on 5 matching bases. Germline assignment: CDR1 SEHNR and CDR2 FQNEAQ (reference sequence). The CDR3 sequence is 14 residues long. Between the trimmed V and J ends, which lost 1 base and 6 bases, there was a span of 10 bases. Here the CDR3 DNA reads TGTGCCAGCAGCTTAGTTGAAGGAGGAAACATTCAGTACTTC. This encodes CASSLVEGGNIQYF.

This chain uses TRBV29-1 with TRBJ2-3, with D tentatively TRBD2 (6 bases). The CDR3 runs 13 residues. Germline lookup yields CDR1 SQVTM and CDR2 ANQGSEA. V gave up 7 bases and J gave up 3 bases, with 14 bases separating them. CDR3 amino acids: CSARPGGTDTQYF. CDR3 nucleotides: TGCAGCGCCCGGCCCGGAGGGACAGATACGCAGTATTTT.

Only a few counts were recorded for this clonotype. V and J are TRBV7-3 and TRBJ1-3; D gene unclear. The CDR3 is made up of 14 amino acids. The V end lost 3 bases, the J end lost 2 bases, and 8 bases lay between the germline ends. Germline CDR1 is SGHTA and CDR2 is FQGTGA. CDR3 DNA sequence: TGTGCCAGCAGCTTGAGCGGACCTGGAAACACCATATATTTT. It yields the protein CASSLSGPGNTIYF.

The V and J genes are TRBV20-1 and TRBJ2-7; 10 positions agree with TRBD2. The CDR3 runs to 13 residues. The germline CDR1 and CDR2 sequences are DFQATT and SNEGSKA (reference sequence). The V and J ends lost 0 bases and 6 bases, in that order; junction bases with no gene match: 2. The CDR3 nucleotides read TGCAGTGCTAGAGATCTAGCGGGGGTCGAGCAGTACTTC. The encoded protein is CSARDLAGVEQYF.